This TCR beta chain is from a study of CD8 T cells in Susac syndrome. General study findings and limits: The authors acknowledged that the study's TCR sequencing and HLA analysis involved relatively few individuals.

Germline loops: CDR1 MDHEN, CDR2 SYDVKM. This CDR3 is built from 15 residues. The ends were cut back, 2 bases at V and 0 bases at J, with 8 bases in the middle. Concerning this clonotype itself: No antigen is known for it.

RNA, at roughly 0.5 to 1 ug, was reverse transcribed with random hexamers. The amplification used immunoSEQ multiplex PCR on TCR beta CDR3; it spanned 54 Vbeta and 13 Jbeta. TCRdb used MiXCR to reprocess the immunoSEQ multiplex PCR reads, holding one entry per CDR3 protein. The table has about 430,000 distinct CDR3 sequences, 75% to 90% seen once. In blood CD8+ and CD4+ T cells, TCR beta underwent sequencing. This chain links TRBV28 with TRBJ1-5; no definite D call. The sequenced material came from CD8+ T cells from PBMCs. The TCR sequence derives from a human donor with multiple sclerosis. In DNA, the CDR3 is TGTGCCAGCAGTTTAAGTCTGAATAGCAATCAGCCCCAGCATTTT. It codes for CASSLSLNSNQPQHF.